The 23 T cell receptor beta chains given below trace back to one sample, sequenced in a study of T cell changes during pregnancy in multiple sclerosis. The method was immunoSEQ multiplex PCR; TCRdb's version includes in-frame clones alone and lacks a portion of them. The data contain approximately 85,000 clones, approximately 90% of them singletons. The input for sequencing was peripheral blood, taken in the first trimester of pregnancy. The receptors come from a female donor with multiple sclerosis, enrolled in a pregnancy study.

The chain has TRBV28 and TRBJ2-7, with a tentative D call TRBD1 (6 bases). CDR3 size: 15 residues. Germline CDR1 reads MDHEN; CDR2 reads SYDVKM. V was shortened by 5 bases and J by 3 bases, with 17 bases between the two germline ends. CDR3 region: CASSRPRGAYYEQYF. The DNA of the CDR3 is TGTGCCAGCAGTAGGCCCAGGGGCGCTTACTACGAGCAGTACTTC.

The chain uses TRBV7-9 and TRBJ1-1; D remains unclear. CDR3 length equals 14 residues. Germline loops: CDR1 SEHNR, CDR2 FQNEAQ (reference sequence). Trimming cost V 0 bases and J 4 bases, with 9 bases left between them. CDR3 protein: CASSLAAGFTEAFF. CDR3 DNA sequence: TGTGCCAGCAGCTTAGCGGCGGGATTCACTGAAGCTTTCTTT.

This chain joins TRBV14 and TRBJ2-4, with TRBD1 matching 7 bases. Germline V gene sequence: CDR1 SGHDN, CDR2 FVKESK. V lost 0 bases to trimming and J lost 2 bases; unmatched junction nucleotides: 7. The CDR3 spans 17 residues. The CDR3 DNA sequence: TGTGCCAGCAGCCAAGAAGGCCCGACAGGGTCCAAAAACATTCAGTACTTC. Encoded protein: CASSQEGPTGSKNIQYF.

The chain uses TRBV6-5 and TRBJ2-1; D not resolved. Germline CDR1 MNHEY, CDR2 SVGAGI. Deletions cut 0 bases from V and 10 bases from J, with 10 bases between. CDR3 length equals 13 residues. The CDR3 coding sequence is TGTGCCAGCAGTTACTCGATGAGCCGAGAGCAGTTCTTC. Translating it yields CASSYSMSREQFF.

V gene TRBV18 combines with J gene TRBJ2-2; 10 nucleotides match TRBD2. The CDR3 totals 14 residues. Germline values: CDR1 KGHSH, CDR2 LQKENI. The trim removed 3 bases at V and 5 bases at J, leaving 0 bases unmatched. The CDR3 region is CASSPGLATGELFF. The CDR3 DNA reads as TGTGCCAGCTCACCGGGACTAGCGACCGGGGAGCTGTTTTTT.

This clone occurred once. The chain couples TRBV7-6 to TRBJ1-1; TRBD1 is a possible D gene (5 bases). The CDR3 has 14 amino acids. The ends were cut back, 5 bases at V and 5 bases at J, with 15 bases in the middle. Germline V CDR1 and CDR2: SGHVS, FNYEAQ. The CDR3 region has the DNA TGTGCCAGCAGCCAGACAACTCAGGGAACTGAAGCTTTCTTT. The encoded protein is CASSQTTQGTEAFF.

The chain couples TRBV15 to TRBJ2-6; 7 bases map to TRBD1. The CDR3 totals 16 residues. Trimming took 5 bases from V and 0 from J; bases not matched to a gene: 4. Germline V gene lookup returns CDR1 LNHNV and CDR2 YYDKDF (reference sequence). The CDR3 sequence: CATSGQALSGANVLTF. The CDR3 DNA sequence: TGTGCCACCAGCGGACAGGCCCTCTCTGGGGCCAACGTCCTGACTTTC.

The chain recombines TRBV6-5 with TRBJ2-5, with 9 bases aligning to TRBD2. Germline-derived CDR1 and CDR2 are MNHEY and SVGAGI. Losses at the gene ends were 4 bases for V and 4 bases for J; bases not matched to a gene: 10. CDR3 length: 16 residues. CDR3 protein: CASSWTRTSVRETQYF. CDR3 DNA: TGTGCCAGCAGTTGGACCCGGACTAGCGTTCGAGAGACCCAGTACTTC.

The genes are TRBV5-1 and TRBJ1-4; 8 positions match TRBD1. V trimming: 1 base; J trimming: 4 bases; junction bases outside the gene matches: 6. The germline CDR1 and CDR2 sequences are SGHRS and YFSETQ. The CDR3 spans 16 residues. CDR3 coding DNA: TGCGCCAGCAGCTTGAAAGCTGGACAGGGTAATGAAAAACTGTTTTTT. This codes for CASSLKAGQGNEKLFF.

The chain couples TRBV2 to TRBJ2-5, with a weak D call TRBD2 (5 bases). CDR1 is SNHLY, CDR2 FYNNEI, per germline. This CDR3 has 13 residues. V was shortened by 4 bases and J by 5 bases, with 11 bases between the two germline ends. This CDR3 is CASSVLRAETQYF. DNA of the CDR3: TGTGCCAGCAGTGTGTTGCGGGCGGAGACCCAGTACTTC.

The chain carries TRBV7-7 and TRBJ2-2, with D uncertain. Trimming left V 2 bases short and J 2 bases short, with 15 bases between. Germline loops: CDR1 SSHAT, CDR2 FNYEAQ (reference sequence). CDR3 size: 17 residues. CDR3 amino acids: CASSLRSSPTNTGELFF. In nucleotides, the CDR3 is TGTGCCAGCAGCTTAAGATCTAGTCCCACTAACACCGGGGAGCTGTTTTTT.

This sequence joins TRBV6-5 and TRBJ1-5; D is possibly TRBD1 (6 bases). This CDR3 is 14 amino acids long. Trimming shortened V by 6 bases and J by 5 bases, and 14 bases separated the two germline ends. CDR1 is MNHEY, CDR2 SVGAGI, per germline. This chain's CDR3 is CASRDSGYHQPQHF. CDR3 in DNA: TGTGCCAGCAGGGACAGTGGGTATCATCAGCCCCAGCATTTT.

This clone appeared once. The chain uses TRBV5-6 and TRBJ2-2, with TRBD1 matching over 7 bases. Unmatched junction bases numbered 19, after V lost 4 bases and J lost 4 bases. Germline V gene data show CDR1 as SGHDT and CDR2 as YYEEEE. The CDR3 contains 19 residues. The CDR3 sequence: CASSLDRESSALSTGELFF. CDR3 DNA sequence: TGTGCCAGCAGCCTCGACAGGGAGAGTTCGGCCTTAAGCACCGGGGAGCTGTTTTTT.

This sequence joins TRBV19 and TRBJ1-3, with a tentative D call TRBD1 (5 bases). This CDR3 has 15 residues. CDR1 and CDR2 from the germline V gene are LNHDA and SQIVND (reference sequence). The V and J ends lost 3 bases and 0 bases respectively, with 9 bases between them. CDR3 sequence (DNA): TGTGCCAGTAGTATCGCGGGGCACTCTGGAAACACCATATATTTT. Protein: CASSIAGHSGNTIYF.

The V call is TRBV29-1, the J call TRBJ1-3; perhaps TRBD1 as D (6 bases). V lost 0 bases to trimming and J lost 12 bases, with 12 bases between them. The CDR3 runs 12 residues. From germline, CDR1 is SQVTM and CDR2 ANQGSEA. The CDR3 bases are TGCAGCGTTGAAGATGGGGGGGCCTACATATATTTT. It yields the protein CSVEDGGAYIYF.

The rearrangement links TRBV7-9 to TRBJ1-1; D not resolved. Germline-derived CDR1 and CDR2 are SEHNR and FQNEAQ (reference sequence). CDR3 size: 13 residues. V shed 3 bases and J shed 4 bases, with 9 bases lying between them. The DNA of the CDR3 is TGTGCCAGCAGCTTTAGCAGAGTCACTGAAGCTTTCTTT. Translation gives CASSFSRVTEAFF.

The genes are TRBV5-4 and TRBJ2-3; TRBD2 matches at 10 bases. Germline V gene data show CDR1 as SGHNT and CDR2 as YYREEE (reference sequence). Unmatched junction bases numbered 9, after V lost 3 bases and J lost 5 bases. This CDR3 contains 16 residues. CDR3 loop: CASSSPAGGPLDTQYF. CDR3 DNA sequence: TGTGCCAGCAGCTCCCCAGCGGGAGGGCCATTAGATACGCAGTATTTT.

The rearrangement uses TRBV7-8 and TRBJ2-1; TRBD2 agrees at 8 bases. The CDR3 loop spans 14 amino acids. Per germline, CDR1 SGHVS and CDR2 FQNEAQ. V was pared by 1 base and J by 10 bases, with 6 bases of the junction left unmatched. The CDR3 sequence: CASSLVTGGREQFF. CDR3 nucleotide sequence: TGTGCCAGCAGCTTAGTCACGGGGGGGAGGGAGCAGTTCTTC.

DNA for the CDR3: TGTGCCAGCTCACCCCCCGGCAGGGTTGATGGCTACACCTTC. Translating it yields CASSPPGRVDGYTF. This sequence joins TRBV18 and TRBJ1-2; tentatively, D is TRBD1 (5 bases). V was cut by 3 bases and J by 6 bases, with 14 bases left in between. CDR1 is KGHSH and CDR2 is LQKENI in the germline V gene. This CDR3 contains 14 residues.

The chain employs TRBV28 and TRBJ2-7; 8 nucleotides match TRBD1. The junction had 3 bases not matched to a gene; V was cut back by 2 bases and J by 3 bases. Per the germline V gene, CDR1 is MDHEN and CDR2 is SYDVKM. The CDR3 length is 14 residues. The CDR3 DNA reads TGTGCCAGCAGTTTAACGACAGGGGACTACGAGCAGTACTTC. It translates to CASSLTTGDYEQYF.

This chain's CDR3 is CASSEPSGRQTQYF. Written as DNA, the CDR3 is TGTGCCAGCAGTGAGCCTAGCGGCCGGCAGACCCAGTACTTC. V is TRBV2 and J is TRBJ2-5; 7 bases line up with TRBD2. Germline V lookup: CDR1 SNHLY, CDR2 FYNNEI. This CDR3 is 14 amino acids long. The V segment lost 3 bases and the J segment 6 bases; nucleotides outside the gene matches: 7. The full variable domain, its missing parts supplied by reference TRBV2 and TRBJ2-5, is EPEVTQTPSHQVTQMGQEVILRCVPISNHLYFYWYRQILGQKVEFLVSFYNNEISEKSEIFDDQFSVERPDGSNFTLKIRSTKLEDSAMYFCASSEPSGRQTQYFGPGTRLLVL.

This clone showed up just once. The rearrangement uses TRBV2 and TRBJ2-6, with D perhaps TRBD1 (5 bases). The CDR3 sequence is 17 residues long. V lost 4 bases and J lost 0, with 13 bases in between. Per the germline V gene, CDR1 is SNHLY and CDR2 is FYNNEI. CDR3 coding DNA: TGTGCCAGCAGTGTCCGACAGTTCAGCTCTGGGGCCAACGTCCTGACTTTC. The encoded protein is CASSVRQFSSGANVLTF.

The chain employs TRBV5-1 and TRBJ2-3; no firm D call. The length of the CDR3 is 13 residues. Germline-derived CDR1 and CDR2 are SGHRS and YFSETQ. Trimming pared 5 bases from V and 0 bases from J, leaving 7 bases between. The CDR3 DNA reads as TGCGCCAGCAGTCCGGGTAGCACAGATACGCAGTATTTT. This gives the protein CASSPGSTDTQYF.